This T cell receptor (beta chain) was documented in a study of cytomegalovirus exposure and HLA in healthy donors. Trimming took off 5 bases at V and 4 bases at J, with 17 bases between the two ends. CDR1 is SGHTA and CDR2 is FQGNSA in the germline V gene. The CDR3 extends over 16 amino acids. With 60 Vbeta and 13 Jbeta primers, the PCR was carried out. The protocol was immunoSEQ multiplex PCR, while the TCRdb copy is restricted to in-frame clones and leaves out a portion. The sample has more than 110,000 clones, more than 75% seen once. This receptor was identified in a male donor in good health and CMV-seronegative. The chain links TRBV7-2 to TRBJ2-2, with TRBD1 as a possible D gene (6 bases). The specimen was PBMCs. CDR3 region: CASSRTGPPSTGELFF. The DNA of the CDR3 is TGTGCCAGCAGCCGTACAGGGCCACCGAGCACCGGGGAGCTGTTTTTT.